Shown below are 15 T cell receptor beta chains from a single sample sequenced in a study of Graves' ophthalmopathy and Graves' hyperthyroidism. The authors amplified TCR beta CDR3 regions, and they did so from RNA transcripts for repertoire sequencing. An opening RT-PCR round employed HTBI primers and preceded a second-round multiplex PCR. TCRdb analysed the multiplex PCR reads with MiXCR anew, one entry per CDR3 protein. Here the sample spans approximately 1.2 million distinct CDR3 sequences, 35% to 45% being singletons. The sequenced sample consisted of peripheral blood or thyroid tissue (not recorded which). These receptors all stem from an adult man with Graves' hyperthyroidism.

The V call is TRBV10-3, the J call TRBJ2-7, with TRBD2 matching 10 bases. Trimming removed 6 bases from V and 4 bases from J; junction bases left unmatched: 12. Germline-derived CDR1 and CDR2 are ENHRY and SYGVKD. This CDR3 has 16 residues. The CDR3 here is CAISDSGSGRRYEQYF. The CDR3 region has the DNA TGTGCCATCAGCGACTCAGGTAGCGGGAGGCGGTACGAGCAGTACTTC.

Regarding this clonotype: This may stem from a read error, because a much larger clone lies one nucleotide away. CDR3 bases: TGCAGTGCTAGGCAGGGGGCCATGAACACTGGAGCTTTCTTT. Its translation is CSARQGAMNTGAFF. V gene TRBV20-1 combines with J gene TRBJ1-1, with TRBD1 matching 8 bases. CDR1 is DFQATT, CDR2 SNEGSKA, per germline (reference sequence). The CDR3 covers 14 residues.

V and J are TRBV4-3 and TRBJ1-5; D remains ambiguous. This CDR3 region has 15 residues. V was pared by 1 base and J by 4 bases, with 11 bases between. Germline assignment: CDR1 LGHNA and CDR2 YSLEER. In DNA form, the CDR3 reads TGCGCCAGCAGCCAAGTAATAGGGCTTAATCAGCCCCAGCATTTT. As protein: CASSQVIGLNQPQHF.

This clonotype was seen a few times. The genes are TRBV10-3 and TRBJ2-7; TRBD1 matches at 11 bases. CDR1 is ENHRY and CDR2 is SYGVKD in the germline V gene. CDR3 length: 14 residues. Unmatched junction bases numbered 2, after V lost 6 bases and J lost 1 base. The CDR3 DNA reads as TGTGCCATCAGGGGACAGGGGGTATCCTACGAGCAGTACTTC. Encoded protein: CAIRGQGVSYEQYF.

The chain joins TRBV7-9 to TRBJ2-2, with D possibly TRBD2 on 5 matching bases. The CDR3 is made up of 16 amino acids. CDR1 SEHNR and CDR2 FQNEAQ come from the germline V gene (reference sequence). V was pared by 5 bases and J by 1 base, with 14 bases between. The CDR3 nucleotides read TGTGCCAGCAGCCCCCCTCTCGGGATGAACACCGGGGAGCTGTTTTTT. Protein product: CASSPPLGMNTGELFF. The entire variable domain, with the rest obtained from reference TRBV7-9 and TRBJ2-2, is as follows: DTGVSQNPRHKITKRGQNVTFRCDPISEHNRLYWYRQTLGQGPEFLTYFQNEAQLEKSRLLSDRFSAERPKGSFSTLEIQRTEQGDSAMYLCASSPPLGMNTGELFFGEGSRLTVL.

This clonotype appeared once. One end of the junction fails to match germline, which may point to a read error. The chain links TRBV28 to TRBJ2-7, with D uncertain. Per the germline V gene, CDR1 is MDHEN and CDR2 is SYDVKM. This CDR3 is built from 12 residues. CDR3 coding DNA: TGTGCCAGCAGTCAAACTACAGAACCCCTCCCCTTC. This translates into CASSQTTEPLPF.

The V and J genes are TRBV5-6 and TRBJ2-5; D might be TRBD2 (6 bases). Germline V gene sequence: CDR1 SGHDT, CDR2 YYEEEE. The CDR3 runs to 14 residues. The V end lost 3 bases, the J end lost 7 bases, and 16 bases lay between the germline ends. The CDR3 sequence is CASSSWGVGATQYF. The CDR3 bases are TGTGCCAGCAGCTCCTGGGGGGTAGGCGCGACCCAGTACTTC.

This clonotype showed up many times. This chain links TRBV20-1 with TRBJ2-7, with D perhaps matching TRBD2 (6 bases). V lost 3 bases to trimming and J lost 2 bases, with 8 bases between them. CDR1 and CDR2 (germline): DFQATT, SNEGSKA (reference sequence). This CDR3 comprises 12 residues. The CDR3 reads CSARGRTYEQYF. The DNA of the CDR3 is TGCAGTGCTAGGGGGAGGACCTACGAGCAGTACTTC.

The chain uses TRBV29-1 and TRBJ2-7; D possibly corresponds to TRBD1 (6 bases). V lost 6 bases and J lost 4, with 13 bases in between. This CDR3 contains 12 residues. The V gene's germline CDR1 is SQVTM and CDR2 ANQGSEA. The CDR3 protein is CSVDTGQYEQYF. The DNA for the CDR3 is TGCAGCGTCGACACAGGGCAGTACGAGCAGTACTTC.

This clonotype has a handful of counts. The CDR3 DNA reads as TGTGCCAGCAGTGAGTTAGGGGACGGGGAGCTGTTTTTT. Protein product: CASSELGDGELFF. This sequence joins TRBV25-1 and TRBJ2-2; D is possibly TRBD1 (5 bases). The CDR3 consists of 13 residues. Trimming stripped 3 bases from V and 7 bases from J, with 9 bases between. The germline gives CDR1 MGHDK, CDR2 SYGVNS.

This clonotype was counted between two and nine times. The CDR3 region has the DNA TGTGCCAGCAGCCAAGTAAGCTATCCGGGCAGGGGACTTCACGAGCAGTACTTC. As protein: CASSQVSYPGRGLHEQYF. J is TRBJ2-7 and V is TRBV2, with D perhaps being TRBD1 or TRBD2 (6 bases each). Germline V gene data show CDR1 as SNHLY and CDR2 as FYNNEI. CDR3 length equals 18 residues. Deletions cut 6 bases from V and 5 bases from J, with 29 bases between.

This clonotype was recorded many times. The chain recombines TRBV20-1 with TRBJ1-4; TRBD1 might be the D (5 bases). Germline CDR1 DFQATT, CDR2 SNEGSKA (reference sequence). This CDR3 is built from 13 residues. V was trimmed by 0 bases and J by 7 bases, leaving 9 bases between them. DNA of the CDR3: TGCAGTGCTAGAGAACTGAGGGGTGAAAAACTGTTTTTT. Residues: CSARELRGEKLFF.

Ten or more counts support this clonotype. The rearrangement uses TRBV20-1 and TRBJ2-5; TRBD1 agrees at 7 bases. This CDR3 spans 14 amino acids. J was trimmed by 1 base and V by 5 bases; bases with no gene match: 7. From germline, CDR1 is DFQATT and CDR2 SNEGSKA (reference sequence). In nucleotides, the CDR3 is TGCAGTGCTTCGATCGGGACAGTCCAAGAGACCCAGTACTTC. This codes for CSASIGTVQETQYF.

This clonotype was counted at least ten times. A read error may produce the germline difference seen at one junction end. This chain joins TRBV10-3 and TRBJ1-5, with 8 bases that match TRBD1. This CDR3 has 16 amino acids. The germline V gene encodes CDR1 ENHRY and CDR2 SYGVKD. DNA of the CDR3: TGTGCCATCAGTGAGAGTAAAGGACAGGGCAACCAGCCCCAGCATTTT. Protein sequence: CAISESKGQGNQPQHF.

This clonotype was seen a handful of times. The V and J genes are TRBV7-6 and TRBJ1-4, with D hard to call. Germline loops: CDR1 SGHVS, CDR2 FNYEAQ. Trimming shortened V by 3 bases and J by 7 bases, and 9 bases separated the two germline ends. The CDR3 spans 13 residues. CDR3 sequence: CASSFGGPEKLFF. For the CDR3, the DNA is TGTGCCAGCAGCTTTGGTGGGCCTGAAAAACTGTTTTTT.